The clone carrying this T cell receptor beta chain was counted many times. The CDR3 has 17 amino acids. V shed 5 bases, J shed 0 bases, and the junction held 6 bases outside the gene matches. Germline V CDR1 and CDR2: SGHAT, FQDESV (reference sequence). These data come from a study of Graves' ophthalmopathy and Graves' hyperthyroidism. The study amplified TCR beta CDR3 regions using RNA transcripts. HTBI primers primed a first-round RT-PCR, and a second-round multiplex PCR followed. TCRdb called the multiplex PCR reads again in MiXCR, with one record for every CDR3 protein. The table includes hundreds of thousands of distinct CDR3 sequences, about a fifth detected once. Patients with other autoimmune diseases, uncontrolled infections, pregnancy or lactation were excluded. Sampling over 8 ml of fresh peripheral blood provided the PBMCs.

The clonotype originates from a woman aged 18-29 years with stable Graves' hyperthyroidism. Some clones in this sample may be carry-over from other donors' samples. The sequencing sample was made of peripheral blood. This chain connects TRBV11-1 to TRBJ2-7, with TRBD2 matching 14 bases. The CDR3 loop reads CASSTTSGRGSSYEQYF. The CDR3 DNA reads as TGTGCCAGCAGCACGACTAGCGGGAGGGGCAGCTCCTACGAGCAGTACTTC.